A single sample gave rise to the 11 T cell receptor beta chains below, sequenced in a study of T cell repertoires in cytomegalovirus infection. Each CDR3 protein is one row after TCRdb ran MiXCR on the reads. Among fewer than 650,000 distinct CDR3 sequences listed, approximately 40% were seen once. Their target antigens are unknown. This specimen was cultured PBMCs, taken from culture after CMV antigen stimulation. The source is a human donor in good health (CMV status not recorded). Some clones in this sample may be carry-over from other donors' samples.

This clonotype was detected only a few times. This chain joins TRBV7-2 and TRBJ2-4; 9 nucleotides match TRBD1. Germline trimming cut 3 bases from V and 7 bases from J; bases unmatched to any gene: 7. The CDR3 consists of 15 residues. In germline, CDR1 is SGHTA, CDR2 FQGNSA. The CDR3 region is CASSFRTGVGNIQYF. CDR3 nucleotide sequence: TGTGCCAGCAGCTTTCGGACAGGGGTGGGCAACATTCAGTACTTC.

The J gene is TRBJ2-2, the V gene TRBV7-9; D may be TRBD1 (6 bases). Trimming pared 3 bases from V and 6 bases from J, leaving 11 bases between. The CDR3 is 14 residues long. Germline CDR1 is SEHNR and CDR2 is FQNEAQ (reference sequence). CDR3 protein: CASSFFRGAGELFF. The DNA of the CDR3 is TGTGCCAGCAGCTTCTTCAGGGGTGCCGGGGAGCTGTTTTTT.

V gene TRBV9 combines with J gene TRBJ2-2, with D tentatively TRBD2 (6 bases). Between the trimmed V and J ends, which lost 4 bases and 7 bases, there was a span of 14 bases. Per germline, CDR1 SGDLS and CDR2 YYNGEE. The CDR3 loop spans 14 amino acids. The CDR3 coding sequence is TGTGCCAGCAGCCCCCGACTAGAGGGCGGGGAGCTGTTTTTT. It encodes CASSPRLEGGELFF.

V is TRBV19 and J is TRBJ2-1; D uncertain. CDR1 and CDR2 (germline): LNHDA, SQIVND (reference sequence). Trimming took 3 bases from V and 4 from J, leaving 4 bases between them. The CDR3 is 12 amino acids. DNA of the CDR3: TGTGCCAGTAGTATGCGGTACAATGAGCAGTTCTTC. Encoded protein: CASSMRYNEQFF. Complete variable domain (other parts from reference TRBV19 and TRBJ2-1): DGGITQSPKYLFRKEGQNVTLSCEQNLNHDAMYWYRQDPGQGLRLIYYSQIVNDFQKGDIAEGYSVSREKKESFPLTVTSAQKNPTAFYLCASSMRYNEQFFGPGTRLTVL.

DNA for the CDR3: TGTGCCAGCAGTCCTACCGGGACAGGGATTGAGACCCAGTACTTC. Its translation: CASSPTGTGIETQYF. This chain joins TRBV2 and TRBJ2-5; 9 bases are a match to TRBD1. The CDR3 runs 15 residues. The V and J ends lost 5 bases and 5 bases, in that order; junction bases with no gene match: 9. Germline assignment: CDR1 SNHLY and CDR2 FYNNEI.

This clonotype appeared a few times. The CDR3 protein is CASSPSASSGNTIYF. The DNA for the CDR3 is TGTGCCAGCAGCCCCAGTGCCTCCTCTGGAAACACCATATATTTT. V usage is TRBV7-2 and J usage is TRBJ1-3; the D is unclear. This CDR3 comprises 15 residues. Germline CDR1 and CDR2: SGHTA and FQGNSA. V lost 5 bases and J 0 bases, leaving 11 bases between the germline ends.

This chain uses TRBV18 with TRBJ1-4; no clear D. This CDR3 contains 13 residues. Germline V CDR1 and CDR2: KGHSH, LQKENI. With 3 bases removed from V and 7 bases from J, the gap between germline ends came to 9 bases. CDR3 amino acids: CASSPRASEKLFF. DNA of the CDR3: TGTGCCAGCTCACCCCGCGCGAGTGAAAAACTGTTTTTT.

This chain connects TRBV15 to TRBJ2-5, with D tentatively TRBD2 (6 bases). Germline lookup yields CDR1 LNHNV and CDR2 YYDKDF (reference sequence). The V end lost 3 bases, the J end lost 0 bases, and 11 bases lay between the germline ends. The CDR3 contains 15 residues. Written as DNA, the CDR3 is TGTGCCACCAGCAGTTCTAGCGCGTACCAAGAGACCCAGTACTTC. Amino acid sequence: CATSSSSAYQETQYF.

This clonotype showed up just a few times. The V call is TRBV7-9, the J call TRBJ1-1, with D hard to call. The V end was cut by 2 bases, the J end by 4 bases, with 17 bases between. From germline, CDR1 is SEHNR and CDR2 FQNEAQ (reference sequence). The CDR3 contains 16 residues. The CDR3 reads CASSLTLGPNPTEAFF. The CDR3 region has the DNA TGTGCCAGCAGCTTAACCCTCGGACCGAATCCCACTGAAGCTTTCTTT.

This clonotype was recorded once. The chain has TRBV7-6 and TRBJ1-6; D is uncertain. The CDR3 consists of 13 residues. V lost 5 bases, J lost 8 bases, and 10 bases lay in between. In germline, CDR1 is SGHVS, CDR2 FNYEAQ. In DNA, the CDR3 is TGTGCCAGCAGCCCAGATCTGGATTCACCCCTCCACTTT. Residues: CASSPDLDSPLHF.

The CDR3 DNA follows: TGTGCCAGCCGCACAAGAATAGCCAAAAACATTCAGTACTTC. Translation: CASRTRIAKNIQYF. The gene calls are TRBV6-5 and TRBJ2-4; D is uncertain. The CDR3 has 14 amino acids. Trimming removed 8 bases from V and 0 bases from J, with 11 bases in between. Germline V gene lookup returns CDR1 MNHEY and CDR2 SVGAGI.